These T cell receptor beta chains were read from a single sample in a study of T cell responses to AZD1222 COVID-19 vaccine. The table came from immunoSEQ multiplex PCR; TCRdb's copy has only in-frame clones and leaves some out. The sample includes 150,000 to 200,000 clones, more than 85% seen only once; the top ten take around 2.3%. The source was peripheral blood, collected on day 0 of AZD1222 vaccination. The origin of the receptors is an adult in good health. CDR3s include the opening cysteine and the closing phenylalanine or tryptophan. The D gene is left open where the match is weak. The size of a clone is reported for some rows only, either as once, few or many, or as a class for expanded clones.

d_call j_call clone_size v_call cdr3_aa cdr3_nt
TRBD1 TRBJ2-1 - TRBV27 CASSRQGANEQFF TGTGCCAGCAGCCGTCAGGGGGCCAATGAGCAGTTCTTC
TRBD2 TRBJ2-1 once TRBV18 CASSPGLASYNEQFF TGTGCCAGCTCACCAGGACTAGCGTCGTACAATGAGCAGTTCTTC
TRBD1 TRBJ1-1 - TRBV6-5 CASSYFSDREATEAFF TGTGCCAGCAGTTACTTCTCCGACAGGGAGGCCACTGAAGCTTTCTTT
TRBD1 TRBJ1-3 - TRBV10-3 CAIRGTGTGNTIYF TGTGCCATCAGGGGGACAGGGACGGGAAACACCATATATTTT
TRBD2 TRBJ2-3 - TRBV4-1 CASSQEVSGGADTQYF TGCGCCAGCAGCCAAGAAGTAAGCGGGGGGGCGGATACGCAGTATTTT
- TRBJ1-1 - TRBV6-1 CASSEAGGNTEAFF TGTGCCAGCAGTGAAGCGGGCGGAAACACTGAAGCTTTCTTT
- TRBJ1-2 once TRBV27 CASSKFIPGQGGGYTF TGTGCCAGCAGTAAGTTTATTCCGGGGCAGGGCGGAGGCTACACCTTC
- TRBJ2-4 - TRBV7-2 CASSLDEGKNIQYF TGTGCCAGCAGCTTAGACGAGGGAAAAAACATTCAGTACTTC
- TRBJ2-5 - TRBV7-2 CASSLEGFFPETQYF TGTGCCAGCAGCTTAGAAGGCTTCTTCCCAGAGACCCAGTACTTC
- TRBJ1-5 - TRBV7-9 CASSRTDSNQPQHF TGTGCCAGCAGCCGGACGGATAGCAATCAGCCCCAGCATTTT